This T cell receptor beta chain was profiled in a study of blood T cell repertoires in COVID-19. V lost 4 bases and J lost 2, with 12 bases in between. This CDR3 has 14 amino acids. Germline V lookup: CDR1 SGHRS, CDR2 YFSETQ. Assay used: immunoSEQ multiplex PCR; TCRdb lists only in-frame clones, some missing. The table records about 350,000 clones, roughly 90% of them present only once. Residents of about two dozen US areas, aged about 18 to 89 years, made up the participants. Clinical history reported by participants formed the basis on which cohorts were assigned. Someone with COVID-19 had been met by exposed participants within 2 weeks before study entry.

V is TRBV5-1 and J is TRBJ1-2, with a tentative D call TRBD1 (5 bases). Sequencing was done on a sample of PBMCs or T cells enriched from blood (not recorded which). The TCR originated in a woman aged 25-40 years who had been exposed to COVID-19. The CDR3 DNA reads TGCGCCAGCAGCCCCGTTGACAGCAACTATGGCTACACCTTC. It specifies CASSPVDSNYGYTF.